One and the same sample provided the 8 T cell receptor beta chains below, sequenced in a study of Ad26.COV2.S vaccination and SARS-CoV-2 variants. Indicated treatment: 15 to 20 received Ad26.COV2.S at low or high dose, single or two shots; roughly 5 received placebo; per-sample allocation not given. Sampling happened 63 days after the first vaccine or placebo injection. Here immunoSEQ multiplex PCR was the method, and the copy in TCRdb shows in-frame clones only, minus some. This table holds 350,000 to 600,000 clones, approximately 90% found once. The specimen was peripheral blood, collected in a trial of Ad26.COV2.S vaccine versus placebo. These receptors were collected from a person aged 18-65 years who received the Ad26.COV2.S COVID-19 vaccine or a placebo.

The chain links TRBV6-5 to TRBJ1-2; 7 bases align to TRBD1. The germline gives CDR1 MNHEY, CDR2 SVGAGI. This CDR3 is 15 amino acids long. V was clipped by 6 bases and J by 3 bases; unmatched bases: 10. CDR3 sequence (DNA): TGTGCCAGCAGACTACAGGGGCCCGGGGACTATGGCTACACCTTC. Its translation: CASRLQGPGDYGYTF.

The chain couples TRBV6-2 or TRBV6-3 to TRBJ2-2; TRBD2 is a possible D gene (5 bases). The CDR3 loop spans 14 amino acids. Germline V gene data show CDR1 as MNHEY and CDR2 as SVGEGT. V was cut by 2 bases and J by 5 bases, with 9 bases left in between. CDR3 sequence (DNA): TGTGCCAGCAGTTACCTCGGGGTAACCGGGGAGCTGTTTTTT. Translating gives CASSYLGVTGELFF.

The gene calls are TRBV7-9 and TRBJ2-2, with a tentative D call TRBD1 (5 bases). Trimming took 3 bases from V and 8 from J, leaving 7 bases between them. Germline assignment: CDR1 SEHNR and CDR2 FQNEAQ (reference sequence). CDR3 length: 12 amino acids. DNA for the CDR3: TGTGCCAGCAGCTTCTGGACAGGGGAGCTGTTTTTT. Amino acid sequence: CASSFWTGELFF.

The chain employs TRBV6-5 and TRBJ1-2, with a weak D call TRBD1 (5 bases). In germline, CDR1 is MNHEY, CDR2 SVGAGI. This CDR3 has 14 amino acids. V was trimmed by 0 bases and J by 4 bases, leaving 9 bases between them. CDR3: CASSYSGGVYGYTF. In nucleotides, the CDR3 is TGTGCCAGCAGTTACTCGGGGGGAGTCTATGGCTACACCTTC.

This chain connects TRBV5-5 to TRBJ2-3, with 11 bases fitting TRBD2. The germline CDR1 and CDR2 sequences are SGHKS and YYEKEE (reference sequence). This CDR3 comprises 15 residues. With V trimmed by 1 base and J by 5 bases, 3 bases remained unmatched. The CDR3 reads CASSLKLAGEDTQYF. The CDR3, as DNA: TGTGCCAGCAGCTTGAAACTAGCGGGAGAAGATACGCAGTATTTT.

The gene calls are TRBV5-4 and TRBJ2-1; D unresolved. The CDR3 has 12 amino acids. CDR1 is SGHNT and CDR2 is YYREEE in the germline V gene (reference sequence). Trimming pared 4 bases from V and 1 base from J, leaving 3 bases between. In DNA form, the CDR3 reads TGTGCCAGCAGCACGTCCTACAATGAGCAGTTCTTC. This sequence encodes CASSTSYNEQFF.

The chain couples TRBV7-9 to TRBJ1-3; no firm D call. V lost 4 bases, J lost 0 bases, and 13 bases lay in between. Germline V CDR1 and CDR2: SEHNR, FQNEAQ (reference sequence). The CDR3 totals 16 residues. CDR3 region: CASSSLPGNSGNTIYF. The CDR3 nucleotides read TGTGCCAGCAGCTCTCTTCCAGGCAACTCTGGAAACACCATATATTTT.

The rearrangement joins TRBV6-5 to TRBJ1-1, with a weak D call TRBD1 (5 bases). Between the trimmed V and J ends, which lost 2 bases and 0 bases, there was a span of 10 bases. The CDR3 loop spans 15 amino acids. The germline V gene encodes CDR1 MNHEY and CDR2 SVGAGI. CDR3 region: CASSYLDSLNTEAFF. In nucleotides, the CDR3 is TGTGCCAGCAGTTACCTCGACAGTTTGAACACTGAAGCTTTCTTT.